A single sample gave rise to the 21 T cell receptor beta chains below, sequenced in a study of T cells in Graves' hyperthyroidism and ophthalmopathy. RNA transcripts provided the source from which TCR beta CDR3 regions were amplified. The HTBI set primed first-round TCR CDR3 RT-PCR. Via MiXCR, TCRdb re-called the multiplex PCR reads, giving one row per CDR3 protein. The table shows 250,000 to 350,000 distinct CDR3 sequences, with about 20% occurring only once. Sequencing was done on a sample of blood. The receptors shown here come from a man aged 25-45 years with Graves' ophthalmopathy.

The CDR3 DNA is TGCGCCAGCAGCCTAGGATCCCAGGGGGCGGGCGCTTTCTTT. Protein: CASSLGSQGAGAFF. This chain joins TRBV5-1 and TRBJ1-1; 8 bases fit TRBD1. The CDR3 runs 14 residues. CDR1 is SGHRS, CDR2 YFSETQ, per germline. The J segment lost 11 bases and the V segment lost 4 bases, leaving 13 bases of the junction unmatched.

Ten or more counts support this clonotype. V gene TRBV12-3 or TRBV12-4 combines with J gene TRBJ2-7; D gene ambiguous. V was pared by 6 bases and J by 2 bases, with 5 bases between. The CDR3 totals 11 residues. The CDR3 DNA sequence: TGTGCCAGCAGCATGACCTACGAGCAGTACTTC. This gives the protein CASSMTYEQYF.

This rearrangement joins TRBV27 to TRBJ2-3; TRBD2 agrees at 11 bases. The junction had 10 bases not matched to a gene; V was cut back by 6 bases and J by 5 bases. The V gene's germline CDR1 is MNHEY and CDR2 SMNVEV (reference sequence). This CDR3 is built from 16 residues. The CDR3 reads CASRTLAGVSGDTQYF. CDR3 in DNA: TGTGCCAGCAGAACACTAGCGGGAGTAAGCGGAGATACGCAGTATTTT.

This clonotype was seen a handful of times. The gene calls are TRBV6-1 and TRBJ1-2, with 10 bases that match TRBD1. The CDR3 totals 16 residues. Germline trimming cut 5 bases from V and 7 bases from J; bases unmatched to any gene: 13. From germline, CDR1 is MNHNS and CDR2 SASEGT. CDR3 sequence (DNA): TGTGCCAGCAGTTATCAGACCGGGACAGGGGTCGGTGGCTACACCTTC. Its protein product is CASSYQTGTGVGGYTF.

This clonotype came up many times. The J gene is TRBJ2-1, the V gene TRBV5-1; 8 bases are a match to TRBD1. CDR1 SGHRS and CDR2 YFSETQ come from the germline V gene. The junction had 12 bases not matched to a gene; V was cut back by 5 bases and J by 8 bases. The CDR3 is made up of 15 amino acids. The CDR3 is CASRQTGQGRDEQFF. CDR3 nucleotides: TGCGCCAGCAGACAAACTGGACAGGGAAGGGATGAGCAGTTCTTC.

This clonotype appeared many times. The chain has TRBV7-2 and TRBJ2-1; TRBD2 aligns across 16 bases. Trimming took 1 base from V and 6 from J; bases not matched to a gene: 6. CDR1 SGHTA and CDR2 FQGNSA come from the germline V gene. The CDR3 contains 18 residues. The DNA of the CDR3 is TGTGCCAGCAGCTTAGAGAGGGGACTAGCGGGAGGGCCCAATGAGCAGTTCTTC. It translates to CASSLERGLAGGPNEQFF.

The rearrangement joins TRBV6-1 to TRBJ1-5; 9 bases match TRBD1. Germline V gene sequence: CDR1 MNHNS, CDR2 SASEGT. This CDR3 contains 14 residues. V trimming: 6 bases; J trimming: 7 bases; junction bases outside the gene matches: 7. CDR3 nucleotides: TGTGCCAGCAGAGACCACAGGGGGCAACAGCCCCAGCATTTT. Translation gives CASRDHRGQQPQHF.

J is TRBJ2-3 and V is TRBV4-2, with 7 bases aligning to TRBD1. The CDR3 runs 16 residues. The germline V gene encodes CDR1 LGHNA and CDR2 YNFKEQ. V shed 0 bases, J shed 5 bases, and the junction held 8 bases outside the gene matches. The CDR3 region has the DNA TGTGCCAGCAGCCAAGATCCACAGGGGTTTGAAGATACGCAGTATTTT. Protein product: CASSQDPQGFEDTQYF.

The chain combines TRBV9 with TRBJ2-2; D call uncertain. The CDR3 is 14 residues long. Trimming took off 4 bases at V and 3 bases at J, with 10 bases between the two ends. Germline-derived CDR1 and CDR2 are SGDLS and YYNGEE. The CDR3: CASSPPTDTGELFF. CDR3 sequence (DNA): TGTGCCAGCAGCCCCCCAACGGACACCGGGGAGCTGTTTTTT. The full variable domain, rest sourced from reference TRBV9 and TRBJ2-2, is DSGVTQTPKHLITATGQRVTLRCSPRSGDLSVYWYQQSLDQGLQFLIQYYNGEERAKGNILERFSAQQFPDLHSELNLSSLELGDSALYFCASSPPTDTGELFFGEGSRLTVL.

The chain employs TRBV24-1 and TRBJ1-2; TRBD1 matches 7 bases. The CDR3 is 14 residues long. V trimming: 4 bases; J trimming: 8 bases; junction bases outside the gene matches: 9. CDR1 is KGHDR and CDR2 is SFDVKD in the germline V gene. CDR3 sequence (DNA): TGTGCCACCAGTGAAGCGGGACAGATCGACGGCTACACCTTC. Encoded protein: CATSEAGQIDGYTF.

The table lists this clonotype with a few counts. The V gene is TRBV4-1, the J gene TRBJ2-4; no firm D call. Germline V lookup: CDR1 MGHRA, CDR2 YSYEKL. CDR3 length: 19 amino acids. V lost 0 bases and J 0 bases, leaving 18 bases between the germline ends. CDR3: CASSQDKVVTPLAKNIQYF. CDR3 sequence (DNA): TGCGCCAGCAGCCAAGATAAGGTCGTCACGCCCCTAGCCAAAAACATTCAGTACTTC.

This clonotype was recorded a few times. V usage is TRBV27 and J usage is TRBJ1-5; 8 nucleotides align to TRBD1. Germline V gene data show CDR1 as MNHEY and CDR2 as SMNVEV (reference sequence). Unmatched junction bases numbered 11, after V lost 7 bases and J lost 6 bases. The CDR3 is 15 amino acids. The CDR3 reads CASNAGRGLRQPQHF. In DNA, the CDR3 is TGTGCCAGCAATGCGGGCAGGGGGCTTCGTCAGCCCCAGCATTTT.

This clonotype has at least ten counts. The genes are TRBV28 and TRBJ1-4, with D perhaps TRBD1 (6 bases). V dropped 8 bases and J dropped 10 bases, with 17 bases sitting between them. The CDR3 sequence is 13 residues long. CDR1 is MDHEN and CDR2 is SYDVKM in the germline V gene. CDR3 amino acids: CASFGQGRGKLFF. The CDR3 region has the DNA TGTGCCAGCTTCGGCCAGGGGCGAGGAAAACTGTTTTTT.

This clonotype came up a few times. This chain joins TRBV11-2 and TRBJ2-7; 11 bases align to TRBD1. Trimming removed 7 bases from V and 4 bases from J; junction bases left unmatched: 6. The CDR3 sequence is 14 residues long. Germline V lookup: CDR1 SGHAT, CDR2 FQNNGV. This CDR3 is CASTRTGGSYEQYF. For the CDR3, the DNA is TGTGCCAGCACCCGGACAGGGGGCTCTTACGAGCAGTACTTC.

This clonotype has just a few counts. This chain links TRBV18 with TRBJ2-3; D perhaps matches TRBD1 (5 bases). The V end lost 6 bases, the J end lost 4 bases, and 17 bases lay between the germline ends. CDR1 KGHSH and CDR2 LQKENI come from the germline V gene. The CDR3 spans 15 residues. The CDR3 DNA reads TGTGCCAGCTCTCCAGGACCTAAGGGGTCAGATACGCAGTATTTT. Translating it yields CASSPGPKGSDTQYF.

V usage is TRBV2 and J usage is TRBJ2-5, with D perhaps being TRBD1 or TRBD2 (6 bases each). This CDR3 has 14 residues. V lost 1 base, J lost 5 bases, and 11 bases lay in between. The germline V gene encodes CDR1 SNHLY and CDR2 FYNNEI. The CDR3 spells CASSEGGAVETQYF. The CDR3 DNA reads TGTGCCAGCAGTGAAGGGGGGGCGGTCGAGACCCAGTACTTC.

This clonotype occurred a few times. CDR3 nucleotides: TGTGCCAGCAGTGACCGGGACAGGGAGTTAGGCTACACCTTC. Its protein product is CASSDRDRELGYTF. The chain couples TRBV5-8 to TRBJ1-2; 9 nucleotides match TRBD1. The V gene end was trimmed by 5 bases and the J gene end by 8 bases; junction bases not matched to a gene: 10. CDR1 and CDR2 from the germline V gene are SGHTS and YDEGEE. This CDR3 is 14 amino acids long.

This clonotype was counted a few times. The V call is TRBV11-3, the J call TRBJ1-2, with a possible D match to TRBD1 (5 bases). Germline V lookup: CDR1 SGHNT, CDR2 YENEEA. The CDR3 consists of 13 residues. V was shortened by 4 bases and J by 5 bases, with 11 bases between the two germline ends. The CDR3 sequence: CASSSRDGYGYTF. The CDR3 DNA is TGTGCCAGCAGCTCCCGGGACGGTTATGGCTACACCTTC.

This sequence joins TRBV24-1 and TRBJ2-1; no reliable D call. CDR1 and CDR2 (germline): KGHDR, SFDVKD. This CDR3 has 17 residues. V gave up 4 bases and J gave up 7 bases, with 22 bases separating them. The CDR3 bases are TGTGCCACCAGTGACCCTTCTAGTCCCGGTGGAATTAATGAGCAGTTCTTC. Translation: CATSDPSSPGGINEQFF.

This clonotype was picked up many times. V usage is TRBV12-3 or TRBV12-4 and J usage is TRBJ1-5; the D gene is possibly TRBD1 (6 bases). This CDR3 is built from 12 residues. Trimming took off 6 bases at V and 7 bases at J, with 10 bases between the two ends. The CDR3 sequence: CASSTQGQPQHF. In nucleotides, the CDR3 is TGTGCCAGCAGCACCCAGGGGCAGCCCCAGCATTTT.

The CDR3 loop reads CASSSLTAQHF. In nucleotides, the CDR3 is TGTGCCAGCAGTTCCTTAACGGCCCAGCATTTT. The J gene is TRBJ1-5, the V gene TRBV2; D gene unclear. The CDR3 runs to 11 residues. V was shortened by 5 bases and J by 11 bases, with 10 bases between the two germline ends. The germline V gene encodes CDR1 SNHLY and CDR2 FYNNEI.